This T cell receptor beta chain was captured in a study of blood T cell repertoires in COVID-19. On the study more broadly: Sources were T cells, B-cell-depleted T cells, or PBMCs; the material itself was cDNA or gDNA.

Per the original methods: The authors estimated nucleated cell counts from reference gene primer amplification. The assay was immunoSEQ multiplex PCR, and TCRdb's table has in-frame clones only and misses some. V and J calls and clone size are those listed in that table; D and trimming were worked out from the DNA. The table includes tens of thousands of clones, around 79% detected once. The length of the CDR3 is 17 residues. Germline V lookup: CDR1 MDHEN, CDR2 SYDVKM. The V and J ends lost 5 bases and 4 bases, in that order; junction bases with no gene match: 9. The chain has TRBV28 and TRBJ2-3; 13 bases map to TRBD2. Sequencing input: peripheral blood. The clonotype originates from a human donor in a cohort sampled during active COVID-19. Written as DNA, the CDR3 is TGTGCCAGCAGTGGGACTAGCGGGAATAGGTTTGCAGATACGCAGTATTTT. Translation gives CASSGTSGNRFADTQYF.